Here is one TCR beta chain with its context. This could be a read error, since a much larger clone is one nucleotide away. The time point here: newly diagnosed GD, antithyroid drugs for less than 3 months. PBMC-extracted RNA yielded the TCR library. EDTA tubes received around 9 milliliters of collected peripheral blood. These data come from a study of regulatory T cells in long-lasting Graves disease. Arm-PCR of CDR3 regions and iRepertoire HTBI primers were used to build TCR beta libraries. TCRdb reprocessed the multiplex PCR reads with MiXCR, giving one entry per CDR3 protein. The data contain over 450,000 distinct CDR3 sequences, around 12% of them singletons. This CDR3 is built from 16 residues. Losses at the gene ends were 5 bases for V and 3 bases for J; bases not matched to a gene: 7. The data were also submitted as part of a second study, on T cells in Graves' hyperthyroidism and ophthalmopathy. This second study says: An initial round of RT-PCR targeting the TCR CDR3 relied on the HTBI primer set.

The receptor comes from a woman aged 25 to 39 with Graves disease. This chain joins TRBV12-3 or TRBV12-4 and TRBJ2-1; 10 nucleotides line up with TRBD2. This specimen was peripheral blood mononuclear cells (PBMCs), taken at new diagnosis, from a patient treated with antithyroid drugs. The CDR3 loop is CASSSVTSGLYNEQFF. CDR3 bases: TGTGCCAGCAGTAGCGTGACTAGCGGGCTCTACAATGAGCAGTTCTTC.